These 24 T cell receptor beta chains were all obtained from the same sample, sequenced in a study of T-cell reconstitution after alpha-beta-depleted transplantation in children. Unique molecular identifiers were incorporated during preparation of the TCRbeta library. From the PCR reads, TCRdb called clonotypes with MiXCR, one entry per CDR3 protein. The table includes 100,000 or so distinct CDR3 sequences, roughly a quarter detected once. The sequencing used PBMCs, collected before TCRalphabeta/CD19-depleted stem cell transplant. These receptors were obtained from a boy aged 2 to 10 with acute lymphoblastic leukemia, due to receive a stem cell transplant.

This clonotype has a count of ten or more. The chain carries TRBV2 and TRBJ2-5; 10 nucleotides align to TRBD1. V shed 6 bases, J shed 3 bases, and the junction held 7 bases outside the gene matches. This CDR3 has 15 residues. The V gene's germline CDR1 is SNHLY and CDR2 FYNNEI. The CDR3 reads CASSMTGGAEETQYF. CDR3 DNA sequence: TGTGCCAGCAGCATGACAGGGGGCGCGGAAGAGACCCAGTACTTC.

CDR3 nucleotide sequence: TGTGCCAGCAGCTTCGGGACTAGCGGGAGGCAAGAGACCCAGTACTTC. This sequence encodes CASSFGTSGRQETQYF. The gene calls are TRBV11-3 and TRBJ2-5; 15 positions agree with TRBD2. The trim removed 3 bases at V and 2 bases at J, leaving 1 base unmatched. This CDR3 comprises 16 residues. Germline loops: CDR1 SGHNT, CDR2 YENEEA.

This clonotype was counted between two and nine times. V and J are TRBV6-5 and TRBJ2-7, with TRBD1 as a possible D gene (6 bases). This CDR3 has 11 amino acids. Looked up from germline, CDR1 is MNHEY and CDR2 is SVGAGI. Between the trimmed V and J ends, which lost 7 bases and 6 bases, there was a span of 10 bases. Here the CDR3 reads CASTQGSEQYF. CDR3 sequence (DNA): TGTGCCAGCACCCAGGGGTCCGAGCAGTACTTC.

This chain uses TRBV5-1 with TRBJ2-6, with 11 bases identical to TRBD2. The ends lost 4 bases at V and 0 bases at J; junction bases unmatched: 6. Germline loops: CDR1 SGHRS, CDR2 YFSETQ. The CDR3 has 18 amino acids. CDR3 DNA sequence: TGCGCCAGCAGCAGGGGACTAGCGGAGGTCTCTGGGGCCAACGTCCTGACTTTC. This gives the protein CASSRGLAEVSGANVLTF.

The chain links TRBV19 to TRBJ1-5; TRBD1 aligns across 7 bases. The CDR3 totals 13 residues. V gave up 10 bases and J gave up 0 bases; unmatched junction bases: 3. Germline-derived CDR1 and CDR2 are LNHDA and SQIVND (reference sequence). The CDR3 spells CATTGYSNQPQHF. DNA for the CDR3: TGTGCCACGACAGGGTATAGCAATCAGCCCCAGCATTTT.

This clonotype was recorded a few times. V and J are TRBV5-1 and TRBJ2-3, with D possibly TRBD1 on 6 matching bases. The CDR3 length is 15 residues. In germline, CDR1 is SGHRS, CDR2 YFSETQ. Trimming took 0 bases from V and 5 from J, leaving 13 bases between them. The CDR3 loop reads CASSLGGPAGDTQYF. CDR3 nucleotide sequence: TGCGCCAGCAGCTTGGGGGGGCCTGCTGGAGATACGCAGTATTTT.

The chain couples TRBV28 to TRBJ2-2, with unresolved D. V was trimmed by 3 bases and J by 3 bases, leaving 5 bases between them. Germline loops: CDR1 MDHEN, CDR2 SYDVKM. The length of the CDR3 is 13 residues. DNA of the CDR3: TGTGCCAGCAGTTTTAGGCACACCGGGGAGCTGTTTTTT. It encodes CASSFRHTGELFF.

This clonotype is categorized as medium-sized. The rearrangement uses TRBV9 and TRBJ2-1; the D is unclear. Germline lookup yields CDR1 SGDLS and CDR2 YYNGEE. This CDR3 comprises 15 residues. Trimming cost V 0 bases and J 7 bases, with 14 bases left between them. The CDR3 bases are TGTGCCAGCAGCGTAGGGATTACTGGCTGGAATGAGCAGTTCTTC. It codes for CASSVGITGWNEQFF.

This clonotype was seen more than once but under ten times. The gene calls are TRBV5-1 and TRBJ1-1; perhaps TRBD1 as D (5 bases). The CDR3 spans 13 residues. V was shortened by 4 bases and J by 5 bases, with 12 bases between the two germline ends. Per the germline V gene, CDR1 is SGHRS and CDR2 is YFSETQ. The CDR3 nucleotides read TGCGCCAGCAGCGGAGGGGAGGCAACTGAAGCTTTCTTT. Residues: CASSGGEATEAFF.

This clonotype appeared a few times. The CDR3 spells CASSPNRLYGYTF. In nucleotides, the CDR3 is TGCGCCAGCAGCCCCAACCGCCTCTATGGCTACACCTTC. The gene calls are TRBV5-1 and TRBJ1-2, with D hard to call. The CDR3 contains 13 residues. Germline V lookup: CDR1 SGHRS, CDR2 YFSETQ. Deletions cut 4 bases from V and 4 bases from J, with 11 bases between.

This clonotype was counted between two and nine times. The chain uses TRBV7-9 and TRBJ2-5, with 9 positions matching TRBD1. The CDR3 loop spans 15 amino acids. Germline lookup yields CDR1 SEHNR and CDR2 FQNEAQ (reference sequence). Unmatched junction bases numbered 9, after V lost 5 bases and J lost 5 bases. CDR3 nucleotides: TGTGCCAGCAGCCTACGGGACAGGGCAGGGGAGACCCAGTACTTC. This gives the protein CASSLRDRAGETQYF. The entire variable domain, with the rest obtained from reference TRBV7-9 and TRBJ2-5, is as follows: DTGVSQNPRHKITKRGQNVTFRCDPISEHNRLYWYRQTLGQGPEFLTYFQNEAQLEKSRLLSDRFSAERPKGSFSTLEIQRTEQGDSAMYLCASSLRDRAGETQYFGPGTRLLVL.

The rearrangement links TRBV2 to TRBJ2-7; 7 positions match TRBD2. Trimming at V came to 11 bases and at J to 0 bases, leaving 4 bases not matched to a gene. CDR3 length equals 12 residues. The germline V gene has CDR1 SNHLY and CDR2 FYNNEI. This chain's CDR3 is CAGGGDSYEQYF. The CDR3 DNA follows: TGTGCCGGGGGAGGGGACTCCTACGAGCAGTACTTC.

The gene calls are TRBV12-3 or TRBV12-4 and TRBJ1-5; D is possibly TRBD1 (5 bases). Trimming left V 7 bases short and J 3 bases short, with 13 bases between. The CDR3 is 14 residues long. Written as DNA, the CDR3 is TGTGCCAGCAATATGGGGACGCCCAATCAGCCCCAGCATTTT. It specifies CASNMGTPNQPQHF.

This clonotype has only a few counts. The chain couples TRBV7-9 to TRBJ2-7; 7 bases line up with TRBD1. The V gene end was trimmed by 4 bases and the J gene end by 0 bases; junction bases not matched to a gene: 3. This CDR3 is 14 amino acids long. In germline, CDR1 is SEHNR, CDR2 FQNEAQ (reference sequence). The CDR3 nucleotides read TGTGCCAGCAGCTGGAGGACAGGCTCCTACGAGCAGTACTTC. It codes for CASSWRTGSYEQYF.

The V and J genes are TRBV10-3 and TRBJ1-3; D remains unclear. Between the trimmed V and J ends, which lost 10 bases and 2 bases, there was a span of 9 bases. Per germline, CDR1 ENHRY and CDR2 SYGVKD. The CDR3 contains 12 residues. DNA for the CDR3: TGTGCCACCGTTCCAACTGGAAACACCATATATTTT. Translation: CATVPTGNTIYF.

The table lists this clonotype with a count of one. The genes are TRBV28 and TRBJ2-5; no clear D. The V end lost 4 bases, the J end lost 1 base, and 7 bases lay between the germline ends. The CDR3 is 13 amino acids. Germline CDR1 reads MDHEN; CDR2 reads SYDVKM. CDR3 DNA: TGTGCCAGCAGTTCCGGCACCCAAGAGACCCAGTACTTC. Amino acids: CASSSGTQETQYF.

This clonotype was picked up a small number of times. This chain uses TRBV6-2 or TRBV6-3 with TRBJ2-7; D not resolved. Germline values: CDR1 MNHEY, CDR2 SVGEGT. V shed 0 bases and J shed 0 bases, with 12 bases lying between them. The CDR3 has 16 residues. The CDR3, as DNA: TGTGCCAGCAGTTACTCGAGAGACGCAAGCTCCTACGAGCAGTACTTC. It translates to CASSYSRDASSYEQYF.

Only a few counts were recorded for this clonotype. The rearrangement links TRBV29-1 to TRBJ2-7, with D maybe TRBD2 (6 bases). Trimming left V 1 base short and J 6 bases short, with 7 bases between. The CDR3 is 11 residues long. CDR1 is SQVTM, CDR2 ANQGSEA, per germline. In DNA form, the CDR3 reads TGCAGCGTTGAAGGCGGGGTCGAGCAGTACTTC. As protein: CSVEGGVEQYF.

The V call is TRBV12-3 or TRBV12-4, the J call TRBJ2-2; 14 bases fit TRBD2. The CDR3 sequence is 15 residues long. The V segment lost 6 bases and the J segment 6 bases; nucleotides outside the gene matches: 3. Here the CDR3 reads CASSRGLAGAGELFF. CDR3 in DNA: TGTGCCAGCAGCAGGGGACTAGCGGGAGCCGGGGAGCTGTTTTTT.

The chain recombines TRBV12-5 with TRBJ2-2; TRBD2 matches at 8 bases. The V and J ends lost 3 bases and 5 bases, in that order; junction bases with no gene match: 11. The CDR3 contains 17 residues. Germline assignment: CDR1 LGHNT and CDR2 FRNRAP. CDR3: CASGFRPGGLGTGELFF. DNA of the CDR3: TGTGCTAGTGGTTTTAGGCCCGGGGGACTAGGAACCGGGGAGCTGTTTTTT.

This clonotype was counted only a few times. In DNA, the CDR3 is TGTGCCAGCAGCTTTACTAGCGCCTCCTACAATGAGCAGTTCTTC. Residues: CASSFTSASYNEQFF. The gene calls are TRBV7-2 and TRBJ2-1; 7 bases fit TRBD2. V was pared by 3 bases and J by 0 bases, with 2 bases of the junction left unmatched. Germline V gene data show CDR1 as SGHTA and CDR2 as FQGNSA. The CDR3 loop spans 15 amino acids.

This clonotype was counted a single time. This chain uses TRBV4-2 with TRBJ2-3, with D tentatively TRBD2 (6 bases). V was pared by 1 base and J by 9 bases, with 8 bases between. Germline V gene lookup returns CDR1 LGHNA and CDR2 YNFKEQ. The CDR3 totals 12 residues. The CDR3, as DNA: TGTGCCAGCAGCCAAGGTAGCGGCACGCAGTATTTT. Its translation: CASSQGSGTQYF.

This clonotype was seen a handful of times. The V gene is TRBV20-1, the J gene TRBJ2-7, with D tentatively TRBD2 (6 bases). Germline values: CDR1 DFQATT, CDR2 SNEGSKA (reference sequence). The CDR3 covers 14 residues. The germline V and J ends were trimmed by 6 bases and 2 bases, with 17 bases remaining between them. CDR3 nucleotide sequence: TGCAGTGCCCCGACAAGCGGAGGGGCCTACGAGCAGTACTTC. It yields the protein CSAPTSGGAYEQYF.

The gene calls are TRBV7-2 and TRBJ2-7; D is unresolved. Trimming shortened V by 5 bases and J by 3 bases, and 11 bases separated the two germline ends. The CDR3 runs to 13 residues. Looked up from germline, CDR1 is SGHTA and CDR2 is FQGNSA. The CDR3, as DNA: TGTGCCAGCAGCCGCCCCCCCGACTACGAGCAGTACTTC. This sequence encodes CASSRPPDYEQYF.